These 2 T cell receptor beta chains share one sample of origin, sequenced in a study of T cell repertoires in cytomegalovirus infection. TCRdb reprocessed the reads via MiXCR and lists one record per CDR3 protein. The sample records some 400,000 distinct CDR3 sequences, 15% to 20% being singletons. The sequenced sample was PBMCs. The receptors shown here come from a human donor in good health (CMV status not recorded). Some clones in this sample may be carry-over from other donors' samples.

The chain links TRBV2 to TRBJ2-4; the D gene is possibly TRBD1 (7 bases). CDR1 is SNHLY, CDR2 FYNNEI, per germline. The CDR3 totals 15 residues. Trimming stripped 3 bases from V and 7 bases from J, with 16 bases between. The CDR3 DNA follows: TGTGCCAGCAGTGAGGAGGGGGCGACCAGTAACATTCAGTACTTC. This sequence encodes CASSEEGATSNIQYF.

This clonotype showed up just a few times. V is TRBV15 and J is TRBJ2-4, with D perhaps TRBD2 (6 bases). The germline CDR1 and CDR2 sequences are LNHNV and YYDKDF (reference sequence). The CDR3 extends over 18 amino acids. Trimming took off 1 base at V and 1 base at J, with 17 bases between the two ends. The CDR3 reads CATSRVRDFGGAKNIQYF. CDR3 coding DNA: TGTGCCACCAGCAGAGTCCGGGACTTCGGGGGTGCCAAAAACATTCAGTACTTC.